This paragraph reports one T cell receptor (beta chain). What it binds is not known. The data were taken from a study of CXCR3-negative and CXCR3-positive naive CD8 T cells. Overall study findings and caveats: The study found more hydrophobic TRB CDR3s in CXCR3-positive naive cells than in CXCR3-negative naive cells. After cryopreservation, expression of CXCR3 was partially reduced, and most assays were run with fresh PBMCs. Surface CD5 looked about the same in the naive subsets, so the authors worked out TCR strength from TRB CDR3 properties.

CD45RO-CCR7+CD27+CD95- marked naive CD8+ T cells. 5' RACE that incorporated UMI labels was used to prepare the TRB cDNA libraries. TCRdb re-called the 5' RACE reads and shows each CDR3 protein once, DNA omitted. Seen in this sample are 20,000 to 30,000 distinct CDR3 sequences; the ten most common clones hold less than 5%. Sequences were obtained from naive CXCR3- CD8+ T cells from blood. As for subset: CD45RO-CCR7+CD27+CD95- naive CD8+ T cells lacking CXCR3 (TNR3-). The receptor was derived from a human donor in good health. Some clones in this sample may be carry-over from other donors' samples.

This CDR3 reads CASSLVPVKASYEQYF. The gene calls are TRBV28 and TRBJ2-7; TCRdb designates TRBD1, a call that cannot be tested without DNA. Germline CDR1 MDHEN, CDR2 SYDVKM. The CDR3 is 16 amino acids.